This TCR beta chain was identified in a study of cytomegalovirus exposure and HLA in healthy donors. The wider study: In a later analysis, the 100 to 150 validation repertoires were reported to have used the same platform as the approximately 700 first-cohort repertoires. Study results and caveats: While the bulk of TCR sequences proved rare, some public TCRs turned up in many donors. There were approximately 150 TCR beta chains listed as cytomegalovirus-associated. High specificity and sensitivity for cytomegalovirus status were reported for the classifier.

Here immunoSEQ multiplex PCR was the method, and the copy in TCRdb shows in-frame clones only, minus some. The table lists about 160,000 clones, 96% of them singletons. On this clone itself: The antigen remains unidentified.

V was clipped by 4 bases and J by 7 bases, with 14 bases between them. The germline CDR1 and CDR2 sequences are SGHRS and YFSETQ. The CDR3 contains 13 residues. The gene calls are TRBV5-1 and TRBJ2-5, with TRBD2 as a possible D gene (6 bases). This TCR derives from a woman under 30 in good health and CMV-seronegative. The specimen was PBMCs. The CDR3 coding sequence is TGCGCCAGCAGCGCCCTGGGGGGAAGGACCCAGTACTTC. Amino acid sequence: CASSALGGRTQYF.